This T cell receptor beta chain was captured by sequencing in a study of cytomegalovirus exposure and HLA in healthy donors. Study results and limitations: V- and J-gene trimming of TCR beta was linked (in a later analysis) to a missense DCLRE1C variant.

The J segment lost 2 bases and the V segment lost 4 bases, leaving 10 bases of the junction unmatched. In germline, CDR1 is SGHRS, CDR2 YFSETQ. The CDR3 totals 16 residues. With 60 Vbeta and 13 Jbeta primers, the PCR was carried out. Produced via immunoSEQ multiplex PCR; TCRdb's table is partial and in-frame only. This table holds tens of thousands of clones, 80% found once. This clone showed up just once. Its matching antigen is unknown. The J gene is TRBJ2-3, the V gene TRBV5-1, with TRBD1 identical over 7 bases. The receptor's source is a male donor in good health and CMV-seronegative. The specimen was PBMCs. The CDR3 loop is CASSVVGQLVTDTQYF. In DNA, the CDR3 is TGCGCCAGCAGCGTGGTGGGACAGTTAGTCACAGATACGCAGTATTTT.